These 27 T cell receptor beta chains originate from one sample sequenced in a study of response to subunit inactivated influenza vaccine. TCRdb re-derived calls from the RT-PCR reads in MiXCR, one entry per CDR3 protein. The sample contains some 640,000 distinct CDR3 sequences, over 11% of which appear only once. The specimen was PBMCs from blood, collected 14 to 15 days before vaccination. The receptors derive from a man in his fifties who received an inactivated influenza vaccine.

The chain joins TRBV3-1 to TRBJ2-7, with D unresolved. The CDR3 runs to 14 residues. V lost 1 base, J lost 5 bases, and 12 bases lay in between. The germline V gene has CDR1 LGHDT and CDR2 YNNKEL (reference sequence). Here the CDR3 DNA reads TGTGCCAGCAGCCAAGGGCAGTGTTTCCACGAGCAGTACTTC. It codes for CASSQGQCFHEQYF.

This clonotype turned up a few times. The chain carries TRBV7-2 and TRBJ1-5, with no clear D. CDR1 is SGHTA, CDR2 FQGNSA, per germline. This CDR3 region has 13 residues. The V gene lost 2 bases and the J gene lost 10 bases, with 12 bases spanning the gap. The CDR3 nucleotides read TGTGCCAGCAGCTTATGGGTTGTGGAACCCCAGCATTTT. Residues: CASSLWVVEPQHF.

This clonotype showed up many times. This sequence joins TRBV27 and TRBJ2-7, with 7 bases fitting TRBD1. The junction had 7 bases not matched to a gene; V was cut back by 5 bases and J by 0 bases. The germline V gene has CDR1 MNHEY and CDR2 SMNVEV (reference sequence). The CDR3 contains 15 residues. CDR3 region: CASSLKTGSSYEQYF. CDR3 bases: TGTGCCAGCAGTCTTAAGACAGGGAGCTCCTACGAGCAGTACTTC.

The CDR3 reads CASSQDLGRSYNEQFF. As DNA, the CDR3 is TGTGCCAGCAGCCAAGATCTGGGACGTTCCTACAATGAGCAGTTCTTC. The chain carries TRBV3-1 and TRBJ2-1, with D perhaps given as TRBD1 or TRBD2 (5 bases each). V gave up 0 bases and J gave up 1 base, with 10 bases separating them. The CDR3 has 16 residues. The germline V gene has CDR1 LGHDT and CDR2 YNNKEL (reference sequence).

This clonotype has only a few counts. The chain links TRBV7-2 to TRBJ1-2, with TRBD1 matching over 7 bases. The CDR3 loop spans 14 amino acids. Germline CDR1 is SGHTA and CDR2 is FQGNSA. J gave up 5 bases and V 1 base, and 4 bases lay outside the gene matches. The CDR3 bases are TGTGCCAGCAGCTTAGATGGCAGGGGGTATGGCTACACCTTC. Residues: CASSLDGRGYGYTF.

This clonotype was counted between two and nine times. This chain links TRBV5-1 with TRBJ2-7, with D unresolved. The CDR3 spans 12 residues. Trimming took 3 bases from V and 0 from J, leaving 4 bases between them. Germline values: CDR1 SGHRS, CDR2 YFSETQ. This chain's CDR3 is CASSWNSYEQYF. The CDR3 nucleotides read TGCGCCAGCAGCTGGAACTCCTACGAGCAGTACTTC. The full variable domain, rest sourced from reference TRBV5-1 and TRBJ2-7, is KAGVTQTPRYLIKTRGQQVTLSCSPISGHRSVSWYQQTPGQGLQFLFEYFSETQRNKGNFPGRFSGRQFSNSRSEMNVSTLELGDSALYLCASSWNSYEQYFGPGTRLTVT.

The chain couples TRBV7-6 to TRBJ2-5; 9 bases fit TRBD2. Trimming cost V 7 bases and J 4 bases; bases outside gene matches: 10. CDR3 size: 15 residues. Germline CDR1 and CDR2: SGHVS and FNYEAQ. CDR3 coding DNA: TGTGCCAGCACTCTTATAGGACTAGCGAGAGAGACCCAGTACTTC. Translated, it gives CASTLIGLARETQYF.

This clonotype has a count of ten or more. The CDR3 loop is CASSLVGGGRAEEQFF. CDR3 DNA sequence: TGCGCCAGCAGCTTGGTCGGGGGAGGGCGGGCAGAGGAGCAGTTCTTC. The chain joins TRBV5-1 to TRBJ2-1; 7 bases are a match to TRBD2. Germline loops: CDR1 SGHRS, CDR2 YFSETQ. This CDR3 region has 16 residues. The J segment lost 10 bases and the V segment lost 0 bases, leaving 13 bases of the junction unmatched.

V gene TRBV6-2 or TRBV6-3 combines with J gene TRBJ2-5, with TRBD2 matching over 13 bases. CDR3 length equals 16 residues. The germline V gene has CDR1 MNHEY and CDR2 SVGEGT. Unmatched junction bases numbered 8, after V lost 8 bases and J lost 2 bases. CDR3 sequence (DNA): TGTGCCAGCTCACTGACTAGCGGGGGGTTACAAGAGACCCAGTACTTC. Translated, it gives CASSLTSGGLQETQYF.

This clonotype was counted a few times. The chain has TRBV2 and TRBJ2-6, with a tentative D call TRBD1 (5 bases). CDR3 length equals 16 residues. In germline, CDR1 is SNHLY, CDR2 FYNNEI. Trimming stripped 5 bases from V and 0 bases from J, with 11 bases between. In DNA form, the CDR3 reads TGTGCCAGCAGTCGGACACGTATCTCTGGGGCCAACGTCCTGACTTTC. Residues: CASSRTRISGANVLTF.

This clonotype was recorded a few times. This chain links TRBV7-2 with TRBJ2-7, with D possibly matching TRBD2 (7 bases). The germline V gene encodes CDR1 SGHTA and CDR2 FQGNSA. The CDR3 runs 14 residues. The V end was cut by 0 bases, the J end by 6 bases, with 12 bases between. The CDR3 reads CASSLAGGPFEQYF. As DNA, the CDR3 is TGTGCCAGCAGCTTAGCGGGGGGGCCCTTCGAGCAGTACTTC.

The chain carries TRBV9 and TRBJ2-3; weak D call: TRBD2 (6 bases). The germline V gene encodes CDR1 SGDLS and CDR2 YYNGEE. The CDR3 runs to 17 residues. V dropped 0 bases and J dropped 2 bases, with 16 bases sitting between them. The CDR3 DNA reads TGTGCCAGCAGCGTAGACTCGGCGGGACTCAACACAGATACGCAGTATTTT. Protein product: CASSVDSAGLNTDTQYF. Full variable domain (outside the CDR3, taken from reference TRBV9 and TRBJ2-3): DSGVTQTPKHLITATGQRVTLRCSPRSGDLSVYWYQQSLDQGLQFLIQYYNGEERAKGNILERFSAQQFPDLHSELNLSSLELGDSALYFCASSVDSAGLNTDTQYFGPGTRLTVL.

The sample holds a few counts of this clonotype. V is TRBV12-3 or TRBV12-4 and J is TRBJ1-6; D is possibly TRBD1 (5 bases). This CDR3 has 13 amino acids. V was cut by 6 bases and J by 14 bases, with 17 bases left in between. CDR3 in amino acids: CASSGTGTLSLHF. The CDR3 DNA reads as TGTGCCAGCAGCGGAACCGGGACTCTCTCCCTCCACTTT.

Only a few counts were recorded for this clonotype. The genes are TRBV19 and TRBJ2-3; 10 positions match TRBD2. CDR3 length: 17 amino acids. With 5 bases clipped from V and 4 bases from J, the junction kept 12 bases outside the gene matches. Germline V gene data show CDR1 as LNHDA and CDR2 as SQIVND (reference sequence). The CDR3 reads CASSGTVLAGLSDTQYF. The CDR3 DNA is TGTGCCAGTAGTGGCACCGTACTAGCGGGGTTGTCAGATACGCAGTATTTT.

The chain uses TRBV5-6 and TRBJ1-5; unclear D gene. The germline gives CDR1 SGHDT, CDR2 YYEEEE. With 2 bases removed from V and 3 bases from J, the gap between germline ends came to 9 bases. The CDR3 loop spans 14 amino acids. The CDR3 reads CASSFGSLNQPQHF. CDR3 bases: TGTGCCAGCAGCTTCGGCAGCCTCAATCAGCCCCAGCATTTT.

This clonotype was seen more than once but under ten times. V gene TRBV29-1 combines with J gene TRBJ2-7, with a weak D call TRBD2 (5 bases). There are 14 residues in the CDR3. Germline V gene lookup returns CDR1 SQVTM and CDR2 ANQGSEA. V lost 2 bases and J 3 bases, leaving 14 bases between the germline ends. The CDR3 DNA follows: TGCAGCGTTGAATTTCGTGCCGGGAACTACGAGCAGTACTTC. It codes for CSVEFRAGNYEQYF.

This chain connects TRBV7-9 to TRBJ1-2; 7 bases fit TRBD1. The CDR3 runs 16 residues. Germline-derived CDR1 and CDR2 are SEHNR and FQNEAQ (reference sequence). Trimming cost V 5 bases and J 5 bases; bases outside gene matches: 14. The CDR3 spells CASSRSTGSYGYGYTF. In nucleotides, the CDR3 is TGTGCCAGCAGCCGCTCGACAGGGTCGTATGGATATGGCTACACCTTC.

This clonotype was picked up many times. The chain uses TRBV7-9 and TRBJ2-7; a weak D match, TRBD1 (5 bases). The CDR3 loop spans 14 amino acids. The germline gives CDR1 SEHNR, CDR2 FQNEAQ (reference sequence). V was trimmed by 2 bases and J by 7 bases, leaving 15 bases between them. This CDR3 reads CASSLHTGQGEQYF. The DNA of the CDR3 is TGTGCCAGCAGCTTACACACAGGCCAGGGTGAGCAGTACTTC.

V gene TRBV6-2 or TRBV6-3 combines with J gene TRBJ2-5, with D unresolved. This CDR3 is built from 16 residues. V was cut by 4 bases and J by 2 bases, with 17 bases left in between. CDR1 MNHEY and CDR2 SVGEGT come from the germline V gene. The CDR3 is CASSSTVITVQETQYF. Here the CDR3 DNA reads TGTGCCAGCAGTTCCACGGTCATCACTGTTCAAGAGACCCAGTACTTC.

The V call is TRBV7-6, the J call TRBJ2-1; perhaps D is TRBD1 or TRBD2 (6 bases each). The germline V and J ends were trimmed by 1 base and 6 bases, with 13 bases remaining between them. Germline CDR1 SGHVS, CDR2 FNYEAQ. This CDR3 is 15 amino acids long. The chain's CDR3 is CASSLEGGMGNEQFF. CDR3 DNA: TGTGCCAGCAGCTTAGAAGGGGGGATGGGCAATGAGCAGTTCTTC.

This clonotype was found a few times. As DNA, the CDR3 is TGCAGTGCTAGTGCATCTTTAGCGGGACCCTACAATGAGCAGTTCTTC. The encoded protein is CSASASLAGPYNEQFF. The chain carries TRBV20-1 and TRBJ2-1; 8 bases align to TRBD2. The J segment lost 2 bases and the V segment lost 3 bases, leaving 9 bases of the junction unmatched. The germline V gene encodes CDR1 DFQATT and CDR2 SNEGSKA (reference sequence). CDR3 size: 16 residues.

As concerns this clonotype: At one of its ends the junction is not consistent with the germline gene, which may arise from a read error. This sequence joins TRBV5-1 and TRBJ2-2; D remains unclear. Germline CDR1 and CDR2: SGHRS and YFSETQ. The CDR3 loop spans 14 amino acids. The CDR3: CASTLQRNTGELFF. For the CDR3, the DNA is TGCGCCAGCACCTTGCAGCGGAACACCGGGGAGCTGTTTTTT. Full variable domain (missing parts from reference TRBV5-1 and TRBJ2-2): KAGVTQTPRYLIKTRGQQVTLSCSPISGHRSVSWYQQTPGQGLQFLFEYFSETQRNKGNFPGRFSGRQFSNSRSEMNVSTLELGDSALYLCASTLQRNTGELFFGEGSRLTVL.

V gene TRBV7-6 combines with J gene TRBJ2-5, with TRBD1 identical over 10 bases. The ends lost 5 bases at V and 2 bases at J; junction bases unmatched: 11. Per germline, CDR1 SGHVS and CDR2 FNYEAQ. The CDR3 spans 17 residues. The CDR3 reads CASSMSPPDRGQETQYF. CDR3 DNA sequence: TGTGCCAGCAGCATGAGCCCCCCGGACAGGGGGCAAGAGACCCAGTACTTC.

CDR3 sequence reads: CSAREVTNTEAFF. For the CDR3, the DNA is TGCAGTGCTAGAGAGGTTACGAACACTGAAGCTTTCTTT. This chain connects TRBV20-1 to TRBJ1-1; D remains unclear. Germline V gene sequence: CDR1 DFQATT, CDR2 SNEGSKA (reference sequence). This CDR3 comprises 13 residues. Trimming pared 0 bases from V and 1 base from J, leaving 6 bases between.

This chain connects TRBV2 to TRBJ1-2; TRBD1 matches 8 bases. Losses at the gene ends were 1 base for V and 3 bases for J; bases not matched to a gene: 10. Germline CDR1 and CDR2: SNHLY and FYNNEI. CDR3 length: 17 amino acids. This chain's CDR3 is CASSEGTGNEVHYGYTF. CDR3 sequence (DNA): TGTGCCAGCAGTGAAGGGACAGGGAATGAGGTACACTATGGCTACACCTTC.

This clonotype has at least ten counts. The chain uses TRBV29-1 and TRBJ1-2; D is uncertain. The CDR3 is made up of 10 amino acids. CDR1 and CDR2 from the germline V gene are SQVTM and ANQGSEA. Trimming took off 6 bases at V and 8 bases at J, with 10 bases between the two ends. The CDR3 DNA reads TGCAGCGTGATGGAGGAGGGCTACACCTTC. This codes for CSVMEEGYTF.

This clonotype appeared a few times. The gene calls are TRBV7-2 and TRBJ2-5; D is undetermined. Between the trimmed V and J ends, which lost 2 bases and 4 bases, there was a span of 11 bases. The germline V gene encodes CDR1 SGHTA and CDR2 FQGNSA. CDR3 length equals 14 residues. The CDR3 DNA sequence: TGTGCCAGCAGCTTAACTACGAGTAGAGAGACCCAGTACTTC. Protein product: CASSLTTSRETQYF.